These T cell receptor beta chains were read from a single sample in a study of brain metastases from non-small cell lung cancer. Assay used: immunoSEQ multiplex PCR; TCRdb lists only in-frame clones, some missing. The sample holds a few thousand clones, 81% seen once. Input material: tissue from a brain metastasis. The origin of the receptors is a donor at least 40 years old with non-small cell lung cancer. The CDR3 runs from the conserved cysteine through the conserved F or W.

CDR3 length,J gene,V gene,CDR3 protein
14,TRBJ2-6,TRBV28,CASSSTAGANVLTF
15,TRBJ2-1,TRBV3-1/TRBV3-2,CASRPSGGPYNEQFF
14,TRBJ2-2,TRBV6-5,CASNRAANTGELFF
15,TRBJ1-6,TRBV5-1,CASSVGHGGNSPLHF
11,TRBJ1-2,TRBV6-2/TRBV6-3,CASSSGQGYTF
14,TRBJ2-3,TRBV6-8,CASRPWAHTDTQYF
14,TRBJ1-2,TRBV5-4,CASSLDKKLYGYTF
13,TRBJ1-2,TRBV7-9,CASSLVSGQSYTF
12,TRBJ2-7,TRBV7-9,CASSLRVGEQYF
13,TRBJ2-7,TRBV12-3/TRBV12-4,CASSRATRNEQYF
12,TRBJ1-5,TRBV6-5,CASRGGDQPQHF
11,TRBJ2-7,TRBV28,CASSSEYEQYF
16,TRBJ2-2,TRBV6-6,CASSPPGQGNPGELFF
17,TRBJ2-7,TRBV14,CASSRTSGTGTSYEQYF
14,TRBJ1-1,TRBV7-2,CASSSRRANTEAFF
13,TRBJ1-1,TRBV12-3/TRBV12-4,CASSHGQPAEAFF
13,TRBJ2-3,TRBV7-3,CASSEYLTDTQYF
15,TRBJ2-3,TRBV27,CASSSWDSSTDTQYF
16,TRBJ1-4,TRBV21-1,CASSLLGRGDREKLFF
16,TRBJ2-7,TRBV5-1,CASSLAGGPKLYEQYF
15,TRBJ2-7,TRBV6-6,CASSYQTGGNYEQYF
15,TRBJ2-1,TRBV5-1,CVSSLLGSSYNEQFF
13,TRBJ2-5,TRBV27,CASSLWGQETQYF
14,TRBJ1-3,TRBV5-1,CASSFGSTGNTIYF
14,TRBJ2-5,TRBV5-6,CASSLALRQETQYF